Below, 8 T cell receptor beta chains from the same sample are listed, as sequenced in a study of T cell changes during pregnancy in multiple sclerosis. The assay was immunoSEQ multiplex PCR, and TCRdb's table has in-frame clones only and misses some. The sample lists 90,000 or so clones, approximately 95% occurring once. The input for sequencing was peripheral blood, taken after pregnancy. These receptor sequences come from a female donor in good health, enrolled as a control in a pregnancy study.

V and J are TRBV7-6 and TRBJ2-1; D might be TRBD2 (5 bases). V was cut by 1 base and J by 2 bases, with 9 bases left in between. This CDR3 region has 15 residues. Germline V gives CDR1 SGHVS, CDR2 FNYEAQ. The CDR3 loop is CASSLGGITYNEQFF. The CDR3 region has the DNA TGTGCCAGCAGCTTAGGAGGGATTACCTACAATGAGCAGTTCTTC.

V and J are TRBV9 and TRBJ2-1; D perhaps matches TRBD2 (5 bases). From germline, CDR1 is SGDLS and CDR2 YYNGEE. V was cut by 1 base and J by 2 bases, with 10 bases left in between. This CDR3 is built from 15 residues. The CDR3 protein is CASSVLSSTYNEQFF. The DNA for the CDR3 is TGTGCCAGCAGCGTACTGTCTAGCACCTACAATGAGCAGTTCTTC.

J is TRBJ2-1 and V is TRBV5-6, with a possible D match to TRBD2 (6 bases). The V gene lost 0 bases and the J gene lost 5 bases, with 15 bases spanning the gap. In germline, CDR1 is SGHDT, CDR2 YYEEEE. This CDR3 has 16 residues. For the CDR3, the DNA is TGTGCCAGCAGCTTGGCCGGGGGAATATCAAACAATGAGCAGTTCTTC. Amino acid sequence: CASSLAGGISNNEQFF.

The chain uses TRBV5-1 and TRBJ2-5; 7 nucleotides match TRBD2. The germline gives CDR1 SGHRS, CDR2 YFSETQ. This CDR3 has 14 residues. J gave up 5 bases and V 0 bases, and 4 bases lay outside the gene matches. CDR3 region: CASSLAGGGETQYF. DNA for the CDR3: TGCGCCAGCAGCTTGGCGGGAGGCGGGGAGACCCAGTACTTC.

The chain carries TRBV7-9 and TRBJ1-1, with a weak D call TRBD1 (5 bases). V shed 5 bases and J shed 6 bases, with 22 bases lying between them. This CDR3 comprises 16 residues. Germline CDR1 is SEHNR and CDR2 is FQNEAQ (reference sequence). CDR3 in amino acids: CASSLQRGSRSPEAFF. The CDR3, as DNA: TGTGCCAGCAGCCTCCAGCGGGGCTCGAGAAGCCCTGAAGCTTTCTTT. Together with reference TRBV7-9 and TRBJ1-1, the CDR3 gives the full variable domain: DTGVSQNPRHKITKRGQNVTFRCDPISEHNRLYWYRQTLGQGPEFLTYFQNEAQLEKSRLLSDRFSAERPKGSFSTLEIQRTEQGDSAMYLCASSLQRGSRSPEAFFGQGTRLTVV.

The genes are TRBV5-4 and TRBJ2-5; 13 bases fit TRBD2. Trimming at V came to 2 bases and at J to 3 bases, leaving 4 bases not matched to a gene. CDR1 SGHNT and CDR2 YYREEE come from the germline V gene (reference sequence). The length of the CDR3 is 16 residues. CDR3: CASSLSGLAGKETQYF. CDR3 in DNA: TGTGCCAGCAGCTTATCGGGACTAGCGGGAAAAGAGACCCAGTACTTC. Looking up the rest from reference TRBV5-4 and TRBJ2-5 gives the full variable domain: ETGVTQSPTHLIKTRGQQVTLRCSSQSGHNTVSWYQQALGQGPQFIFQYYREEENGRGNFPPRFSGLQFPNYSSELNVNALELDDSALYLCASSLSGLAGKETQYFGPGTRLLVL.

The chain recombines TRBV30 with TRBJ2-7; TRBD2 aligns across 7 bases. V trimming: 4 bases; J trimming: 5 bases; junction bases outside the gene matches: 11. The CDR3 consists of 14 residues. Germline-derived CDR1 and CDR2 are GTSNPN and SVGIG (reference sequence). This chain's CDR3 is CAWNRGAGVNEQYF. DNA for the CDR3: TGTGCCTGGAACCGAGGGGCGGGAGTCAACGAGCAGTACTTC.

The gene calls are TRBV5-4 and TRBJ2-6; D not resolved. Germline V CDR1 and CDR2: SGHNT, YYREEE (reference sequence). The CDR3 is 17 amino acids. The V end was cut by 0 bases, the J end by 0 bases, with 10 bases between. The CDR3 region has the DNA TGTGCCAGCAGCTTGGGGATTGGGCGCTCTGGGGCCAACGTCCTGACTTTC. This sequence encodes CASSLGIGRSGANVLTF.